This T cell receptor (beta chain) was sequenced for a study of T cells in Graves' hyperthyroidism and ophthalmopathy. The CDR3 regions of TCR beta were amplified from RNA transcripts. Using the HTBI primer set, a first-round RT-PCR was run on the TCR CDR3. In TCRdb, the multiplex PCR reads were re-called with MiXCR into one record per CDR3 protein. Of about 540,000 distinct CDR3 sequences listed, about 45% were seen once; the top ten hold about 8.3%. With V trimmed by 6 bases and J by 2 bases, 7 bases remained unmatched. Germline-derived CDR1 and CDR2 are MNHEY and SVGAGI. The CDR3 covers 15 residues. This clonotype was counted ten times or more.

This clonotype originated in a woman aged 18-29 years with Graves' hyperthyroidism. This chain links TRBV6-5 with TRBJ1-5, with 7 bases lining up with TRBD1. Sequencing used peripheral blood or thyroid tissue (not recorded which). The CDR3 DNA sequence: TGTGCCAGCAGCGTAAAGGGGGCTGGCAATCAGCCCCAGCATTTT. Amino acid sequence: CASSVKGAGNQPQHF.